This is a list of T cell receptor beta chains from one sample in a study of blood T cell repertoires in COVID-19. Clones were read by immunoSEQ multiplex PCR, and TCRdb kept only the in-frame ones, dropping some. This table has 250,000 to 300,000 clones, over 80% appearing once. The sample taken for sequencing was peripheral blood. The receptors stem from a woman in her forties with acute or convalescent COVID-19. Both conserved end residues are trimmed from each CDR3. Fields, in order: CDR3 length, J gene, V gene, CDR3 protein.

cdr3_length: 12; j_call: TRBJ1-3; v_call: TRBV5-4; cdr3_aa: ASSSRTPGNTIY
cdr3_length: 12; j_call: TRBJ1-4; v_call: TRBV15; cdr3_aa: ATSRDGGGEKLF
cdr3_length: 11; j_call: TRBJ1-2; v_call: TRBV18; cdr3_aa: ASSVQGAYGYT
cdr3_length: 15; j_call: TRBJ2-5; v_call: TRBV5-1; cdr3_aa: ASSLALLGQGWETQY
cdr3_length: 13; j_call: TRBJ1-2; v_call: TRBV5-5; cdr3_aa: ASSAGGGSNYGYT
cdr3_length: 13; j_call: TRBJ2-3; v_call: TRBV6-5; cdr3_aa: ASSYSPDTRDTQY
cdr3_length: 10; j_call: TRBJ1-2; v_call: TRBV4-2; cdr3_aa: ASTRDRVGYT
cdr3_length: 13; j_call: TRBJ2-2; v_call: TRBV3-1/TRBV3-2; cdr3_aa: ASSPRTSPTGELF
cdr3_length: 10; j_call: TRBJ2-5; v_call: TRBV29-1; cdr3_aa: SVEPSQETQY
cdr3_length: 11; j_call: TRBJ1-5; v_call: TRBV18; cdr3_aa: ASSPPAGQPQH
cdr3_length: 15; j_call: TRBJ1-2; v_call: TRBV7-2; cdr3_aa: ASSLVVSFIANYGYT
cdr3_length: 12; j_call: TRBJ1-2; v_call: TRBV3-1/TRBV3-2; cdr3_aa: ASSLQTGNYGYT
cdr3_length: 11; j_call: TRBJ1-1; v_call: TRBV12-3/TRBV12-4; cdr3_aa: ASSQTANTEAF
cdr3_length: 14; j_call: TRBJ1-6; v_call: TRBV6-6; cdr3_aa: ASMYVSGHFFPPLH
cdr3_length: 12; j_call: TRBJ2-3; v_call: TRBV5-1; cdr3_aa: ASSQGLAGDTQY
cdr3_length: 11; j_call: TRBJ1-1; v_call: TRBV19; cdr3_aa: ASSIIWLTEAF
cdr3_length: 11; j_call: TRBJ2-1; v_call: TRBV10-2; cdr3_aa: ATVGERHNEQF
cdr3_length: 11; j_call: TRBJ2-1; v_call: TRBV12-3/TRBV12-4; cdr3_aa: ASSSMAYNEQF
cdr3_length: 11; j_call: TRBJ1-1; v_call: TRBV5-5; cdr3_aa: ASSFPGLPEAF
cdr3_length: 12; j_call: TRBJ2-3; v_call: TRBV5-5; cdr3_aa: ASSLRAGLDTQY
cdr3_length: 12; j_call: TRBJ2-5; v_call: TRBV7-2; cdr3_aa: ASSQSSGVETQY
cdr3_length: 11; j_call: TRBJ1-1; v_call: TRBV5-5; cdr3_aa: ASSLADNTEAF
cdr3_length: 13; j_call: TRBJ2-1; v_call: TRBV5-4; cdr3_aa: ASRYSGGAHNEQF
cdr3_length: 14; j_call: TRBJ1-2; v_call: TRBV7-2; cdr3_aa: ASSLGGQGSSYGYT
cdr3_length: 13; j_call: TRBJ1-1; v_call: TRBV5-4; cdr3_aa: ASSLGGGFPTEAF